This is a list of T cell receptor beta chains from one sample in a study of fetal regulatory T cell absence and autoimmunity. The data were produced by immunoSEQ multiplex PCR, yet TCRdb's version contains in-frame clones alone and is incomplete. The sample has around 100,000 clones, about two thirds seen once. Material: pancreas tissue. The receptors originated from a male donor with IPEX syndrome. Each CDR3 is given without its conserved first and last residue.

TRBV7-2,13,TRBJ2-7,ASSLALAGSYEQY
TRBV7-8,15,TRBJ1-2,ASSLAREARVYYGYT
TRBV14,15,TRBJ2-2,ASSPLGGGANTGELF
TRBV6-6,12,TRBJ1-2,ASSYGTANYGYT
TRBV13,11,TRBJ2-2,ASSFGFGGELF
TRBV19,11,TRBJ2-1,ASSLPGTATGI
TRBV7-9,12,TRBJ2-7,ASSLPVSDYEQY
TRBV2,16,TRBJ1-5,ASSDPYRTGGINQPQH
TRBV11-3,11,TRBJ1-2,ASSLNRGNGYT
TRBV19,12,TRBJ2-7,ASSMLAGTYEQY
TRBV7-9,13,TRBJ2-7,ASSSTSGSSYEQY
TRBV9,12,TRBJ2-7,ASNAGEIRNEQY
TRBV4-1,12,TRBJ2-2,ASSQERYTGELF
TRBV30,10,TRBJ2-7,AWSLGTAEQY
TRBV19,12,TRBJ1-1,ASTAFGGDTEAF
TRBV30,11,TRBJ2-2,AWNLRRGGELF
TRBV25-1,14,TRBJ2-3,ASSEWAGGPIHTQY
TRBV7-8,10,TRBJ2-5,ASSLAGTRGY
TRBV4-1,12,TRBJ1-1,ASSRDTGGTEAF
TRBV9,13,TRBJ2-1,ASSARGGPYNEQF
TRBV19,13,TRBJ1-6,ASSRQSSYNSPLH
TRBV7-6,12,TRBJ2-2,ASSPRLSTGELF